This T cell receptor (beta chain) appears in the sequencing data of a study of naive and memory T cell subsets. This clonotype was seen repeatedly, ten times or more. The CDR3 spans 18 residues. V was pared by 1 base and J by 3 bases, with 11 bases of the junction left unmatched. Germline V CDR1 and CDR2: SGHDN, FVKESK. An equimolar mix of two oligonucleotides served as the beta constant-region primer for TRBC1 and TRBC2. One entry per CDR3 protein, called by TCRdb with MiXCR from the UMI-ligation and nested PCR reads. Of 89,000 or so distinct CDR3 sequences in the sample, around 13% are singletons; the top ten hold 0.9% to 0.95%.

Sequenced sample: central memory CD4+ T cells from blood. The chain has TRBV14 and TRBJ2-3, with 9 bases aligning to TRBD2. This clonotype originated in a human donor in good health. CDR3 in amino acids: CASSQGRGTSRLTDTQYF. The CDR3 DNA reads TGTGCCAGCAGCCAAGGACGGGGGACTAGCCGGTTAACAGATACGCAGTATTTT.